This TCR beta chain comes out of a study of vaccination and CD4 T cells after COVID-19. Study-level findings and limits: In convalescent patients, 304 of 307 vaccine-specific clones were spike mono-reactive.

Cultured CD4+ T-cell DNA underwent Oncomine TCR Beta short-read sequencing. TCRdb fed the PCR reads into MiXCR, producing one record per CDR3 protein. Of tens of thousands of distinct CDR3 sequences listed, 50% to 65% were seen once; the top ten hold 25% to 30%. The treatment: roughly ten-day PBMC culture with coronavirus spike peptide pools or control peptides (ViraFEST assay). Concerning this clonotype: What it recognizes is unknown.

Trimming stripped 4 bases from V and 6 bases from J, with 10 bases between. Per the germline V gene, CDR1 is LNHDA and CDR2 is SQIVND (reference sequence). CDR3 length: 13 amino acids. Specimen: CD4+ T cells from blood, cultured in vitro, collected before SARS-CoV-2 vaccination. This clonotype was obtained from a human donor who received a COVID-19 vaccine. V gene TRBV19 combines with J gene TRBJ1-5, with D maybe TRBD1 (5 bases). CDR3 sequence: CASSRWGGQPQHF. CDR3 nucleotide sequence: TGTGCCAGTAGTAGGTGGGGGGGTCAGCCCCAGCATTTT.